The TCR beta chain under discussion was sequenced for a study of shared clonotypes between healthy human individuals. Sequencing was performed with immunoSEQ multiplex PCR; in TCRdb, only in-frame clones are kept and a portion is missing. The data contain approximately 2.5 million clones, around 90% of them singletons. This sequence originates from a man in his late teens or twenties in good health. The sequenced sample consisted of naive CD4+ T cells sorted from blood. Noted subset: CD45RA+ positively selected.

CDR3: CSVDRGGAEAFF. In nucleotides, the CDR3 is TGCAGCGTTGACCGGGGGGGGGCCGAAGCTTTCTTT. The chain employs TRBV29-1 and TRBJ1-1, with a weak D call TRBD1 (6 bases). V was cut by 3 bases and J by 8 bases, with 13 bases left in between. This CDR3 region has 12 residues. The germline V gene encodes CDR1 SQVTM and CDR2 ANQGSEA.